Below, 28 T cell receptor beta chains from the same sample are listed, as sequenced in a study of blood T cell repertoires in COVID-19. TCRdb keeps only in-frame clones here, not all; method: immunoSEQ multiplex PCR. The sample has about 120,000 clones; around 90% are singletons. The sample taken for sequencing was peripheral blood. These receptors came from a woman in her sixties with COVID-19, enrolled during active disease.

V gene TRBV25-1 combines with J gene TRBJ2-3, with 7 bases identical to TRBD1. The CDR3 contains 15 residues. With 4 bases clipped from V and 0 bases from J, the junction kept 4 bases outside the gene matches. The germline gives CDR1 MGHDK, CDR2 SYGVNS. The CDR3 DNA sequence: TGTGCCAGCAGTGGCCACAGGGGTAGCACAGATACGCAGTATTTT. Amino acids: CASSGHRGSTDTQYF.

Only a few counts were recorded for this clone. The CDR3 DNA follows: TGTGCCAGCAGCAGGGTGGGACAACAAGAGACCCAGTACTTC. Translating it yields CASSRVGQQETQYF. The chain carries TRBV7-9 and TRBJ2-5; tentatively, D is TRBD1 (6 bases). The V end was cut by 5 bases, the J end by 2 bases, with 12 bases between. The CDR3 spans 14 residues. Germline CDR1 SEHNR, CDR2 FQNEAQ (reference sequence).

This clone has only a few counts. This chain joins TRBV30 and TRBJ1-3; 9 bases are a match to TRBD1. Unmatched junction bases numbered 8, after V lost 3 bases and J lost 8 bases. Germline V gives CDR1 GTSNPN, CDR2 SVGIG (reference sequence). The CDR3 length is 14 residues. The CDR3 DNA reads as TGTGCCTGGAGCAAAGGGACAGGGTCACACACCATATATTTT. Translated, it gives CAWSKGTGSHTIYF. Drawing the rest from reference TRBV30 and TRBJ1-3, the complete variable domain is SQTIHQWPATLVQPVGSPLSLECTVEGTSNPNLYWYRQAAGRGLQLLFYSVGIGQISSEVPQNLSASRPQDRQFILSSKKLLLSDSGFYLCAWSKGTGSHTIYFGEGSWLTVV.

V and J are TRBV19 and TRBJ1-1; TRBD1 matches 8 bases. The CDR3 contains 17 residues. Germline V gene lookup returns CDR1 LNHDA and CDR2 SQIVND (reference sequence). V was clipped by 5 bases and J by 3 bases; unmatched bases: 14. For the CDR3, the DNA is TGTGCCAGTAGTCGGATCACAGGGGGAGTCGGAGACACTGAAGCTTTCTTT. Protein sequence: CASSRITGGVGDTEAFF.

The J gene is TRBJ2-5, the V gene TRBV19; the match to TRBD2 covers 11 bases. V lost 8 bases and J lost 5; bases outside the gene matches: 4. Germline values: CDR1 LNHDA, CDR2 SQIVND (reference sequence). There are 13 residues in the CDR3. CDR3 nucleotide sequence: TGTGCCAGTGTTAGCGGGGGGGGTGAGACCCAGTACTTC. Amino acid sequence: CASVSGGGETQYF.

This chain connects TRBV20-1 to TRBJ2-1, with 7 bases matching TRBD2. From germline, CDR1 is DFQATT and CDR2 SNEGSKA (reference sequence). The CDR3 runs 13 residues. The trim removed 3 bases at V and 3 bases at J, leaving 2 bases unmatched. The CDR3 DNA reads as TGCAGTGCTAGTTCGGGGGGCTACAATGAGCAGTTCTTC. The encoded protein is CSASSGGYNEQFF.

The gene calls are TRBV9 and TRBJ2-7, with 8 nucleotides matching TRBD1. Germline trimming cut 0 bases from V and 6 bases from J; bases unmatched to any gene: 11. The CDR3 covers 16 residues. Germline loops: CDR1 SGDLS, CDR2 YYNGEE. The CDR3 loop is CASSVGVGQGSLEQYF. CDR3 DNA: TGTGCCAGCAGCGTAGGTGTCGGACAGGGTTCTCTCGAGCAGTACTTC. Based on the CDR3 plus reference TRBV9 and TRBJ2-7, the full variable domain is DSGVTQTPKHLITATGQRVTLRCSPRSGDLSVYWYQQSLDQGLQFLIQYYNGEERAKGNILERFSAQQFPDLHSELNLSSLELGDSALYFCASSVGVGQGSLEQYFGPGTRLTVT.

The chain employs TRBV7-3 and TRBJ1-2; 9 bases are shared with TRBD1. With V trimmed by 1 base and J by 6 bases, 0 bases remained unmatched. Germline V gene data show CDR1 as SGHTA and CDR2 as FQGTGA. The CDR3 loop spans 13 amino acids. Written as DNA, the CDR3 is TGTGCCAGCAGCTTAAACAGGGGGCATGGCTACACCTTC. Translation: CASSLNRGHGYTF.

The chain has TRBV11-2 and TRBJ2-3, with 12 positions matching TRBD2. The CDR3 runs 18 residues. CDR1 is SGHAT and CDR2 is FQNNGV in the germline V gene. V trimming: 5 bases; J trimming: 4 bases; junction bases outside the gene matches: 13. The CDR3 reads CASSRLTSGGIKPDTQYF. CDR3 coding DNA: TGTGCCAGCAGCCGCCTGACTAGCGGGGGAATAAAACCAGATACGCAGTATTTT.

The chain combines TRBV7-8 with TRBJ2-2; TRBD1 matches at 8 bases. The CDR3 has 15 amino acids. CDR1 is SGHVS, CDR2 FQNEAQ, per germline. V lost 3 bases, J lost 4 bases, and 4 bases stayed unmatched. Here the CDR3 DNA reads TGTGCCAGCAGCTTCCGGGACAGGATCACCGGGGAGCTGTTTTTT. Its translation is CASSFRDRITGELFF. Full variable domain (missing parts from reference TRBV7-8 and TRBJ2-2): GAGVSQSPRYKVAKRGQDVALRCDPISGHVSLFWYQQALGQGPEFLTYFQNEAQLDKSGLPSDRFFAERPEGSVSTLKIQRTQQEDSAVYLCASSFRDRITGELFFGEGSRLTVL.

The chain employs TRBV7-9 and TRBJ2-2; 8 bases agree with TRBD2. This CDR3 region has 15 residues. V lost 3 bases, J lost 0 bases, and 0 bases stayed unmatched. Germline CDR1 is SEHNR and CDR2 is FQNEAQ (reference sequence). The CDR3 is CASSLRGANTGELFF. The CDR3 region has the DNA TGTGCCAGCAGCTTGCGGGGGGCGAACACCGGGGAGCTGTTTTTT.

The chain carries TRBV27 and TRBJ1-1, with a possible D match to TRBD1 (5 bases). Per germline, CDR1 MNHEY and CDR2 SMNVEV (reference sequence). The V end was cut by 2 bases, the J end by 4 bases, with 11 bases between. This CDR3 comprises 14 residues. This chain's CDR3 is CASSLGREGTEAFF. CDR3 sequence (DNA): TGTGCCAGCAGTTTAGGCAGGGAGGGCACTGAAGCTTTCTTT.

The rearrangement uses TRBV7-9 and TRBJ2-7; TRBD2 aligns across 7 bases. The CDR3 runs to 14 residues. The germline CDR1 and CDR2 sequences are SEHNR and FQNEAQ (reference sequence). The trim removed 0 bases at V and 4 bases at J, leaving 3 bases unmatched. The CDR3 sequence: CASSLALAAYEQYF. The CDR3 DNA follows: TGTGCCAGCAGCTTAGCGCTAGCGGCTTACGAGCAGTACTTC.

V gene TRBV5-6 combines with J gene TRBJ1-6; 7 nucleotides line up with TRBD1. The germline V gene encodes CDR1 SGHDT and CDR2 YYEEEE. The CDR3 has 16 residues. V trimming: 0 bases; J trimming: 2 bases; junction bases outside the gene matches: 2. In DNA form, the CDR3 reads TGTGCCAGCAGCTTGGGCAGGGGGACCTATAATTCACCCCTCCACTTT. This gives the protein CASSLGRGTYNSPLHF.

The chain couples TRBV3-1 (or the pseudogene TRBV3-2) to TRBJ1-2; 10 nucleotides match TRBD1. The V segment lost 0 bases and the J segment 8 bases; nucleotides outside the gene matches: 6. There are 15 residues in the CDR3. Per the germline V gene, CDR1 is LGHDT and CDR2 is YNNKEL (reference sequence). CDR3 loop: CASSQDRTGGRGYTF. The CDR3 DNA reads TGTGCCAGCAGCCAAGACCGGACAGGGGGACGGGGCTACACCTTC.

This CDR3 is CASSQQGDYGYTF. The CDR3 DNA follows: TGTGCCAGCAGCCAACAGGGTGACTATGGCTACACCTTC. The gene calls are TRBV5-5 and TRBJ1-2; possibly TRBD1 for D (6 bases). CDR1 is SGHKS, CDR2 YYEKEE, per germline (reference sequence). The CDR3 has 13 amino acids. V was shortened by 4 bases and J by 3 bases, with 10 bases between the two germline ends. Supplemented by reference TRBV5-5 and TRBJ1-2, the full variable domain reads DAGVTQSPTHLIKTRGQQVTLRCSPISGHKSVSWYQQVLGQGPQFIFQYYEKEERGRGNFPDRFSARQFPNYSSELNVNALLLGDSALYLCASSQQGDYGYTFGSGTRLTVV.

The chain uses TRBV6-4 and TRBJ1-5; 8 bases match TRBD1. V dropped 5 bases and J dropped 5; count of bases not matched to a gene: 17. Germline values: CDR1 MRHNA, CDR2 SNTAGT. This CDR3 region has 18 residues. The DNA of the CDR3 is TGTGCCAGCAGTTTAGGCAGGGGGCCTTTTTTCTACTATCAGCCCCAGCATTTT. Protein sequence: CASSLGRGPFFYYQPQHF.

The chain links TRBV4-3 to TRBJ1-2; tentative D call: TRBD1 (5 bases). The V and J ends lost 0 bases and 2 bases respectively, with 10 bases between them. The CDR3 extends over 15 amino acids. The germline V gene encodes CDR1 LGHNA and CDR2 YSLEER. This CDR3 is CASSQDWGVNYGYTF. CDR3 nucleotide sequence: TGCGCCAGCAGCCAAGATTGGGGGGTAAACTATGGCTACACCTTC.

The V gene is TRBV25-1, the J gene TRBJ2-5, with 9 bases that match TRBD2. The germline V gene has CDR1 MGHDK and CDR2 SYGVNS. With V trimmed by 4 bases and J by 5 bases, 5 bases remained unmatched. The CDR3 runs to 14 residues. The CDR3 sequence is CASSARGGSETQYF. Written as DNA, the CDR3 is TGTGCCAGCAGTGCGCGGGGGGGCTCGGAGACCCAGTACTTC.

The V gene is TRBV7-6, the J gene TRBJ2-2; D uncertain. The V and J ends lost 1 base and 0 bases respectively, with 9 bases between them. The germline CDR1 and CDR2 sequences are SGHVS and FNYEAQ. The CDR3 runs 16 residues. The CDR3 is CASSLVQKANTGELFF. For the CDR3, the DNA is TGTGCCAGCAGCTTAGTGCAGAAAGCGAACACCGGGGAGCTGTTTTTT.

The J gene is TRBJ2-7, the V gene TRBV19; 7 positions agree with TRBD2. This CDR3 comprises 15 residues. Germline V gives CDR1 LNHDA, CDR2 SQIVND (reference sequence). The V segment lost 1 base and the J segment 0 bases; nucleotides outside the gene matches: 3. As DNA, the CDR3 is TGTGCCAGTAGTATAGGGCGGGGGTACTCCTACGAGCAGTACTTC. It is translated as CASSIGRGYSYEQYF.

The V call is TRBV25-1, the J call TRBJ2-2; D might be TRBD2 (6 bases). V was trimmed by 3 bases and J by 3 bases, leaving 17 bases between them. This CDR3 has 17 residues. Per germline, CDR1 MGHDK and CDR2 SYGVNS. CDR3 DNA: TGTGCCAGCAGTGATTTCTTGCGGGGAAGTGACACCGGGGAGCTGTTTTTT. This gives the protein CASSDFLRGSDTGELFF.

V gene TRBV7-4 combines with J gene TRBJ1-2; TRBD1 matches at 11 bases. The CDR3 has 13 amino acids. The V segment lost 10 bases and the J segment 8 bases; nucleotides outside the gene matches: 9. Germline assignment: CDR1 SGHVT and CDR2 SQSDAQ. The CDR3 region has the DNA TGTGCCACTTGGACAGGGGGCATTAGGGGCTACACCTTC. This translates into CATWTGGIRGYTF.

With respect to this clone: Other DNA sequences within the sample encode an identical CDR3. This sequence joins TRBV5-8 and TRBJ1-5; D is uncertain. Germline V CDR1 and CDR2: SGHTS, YDEGEE. This CDR3 comprises 15 residues. The V end was cut by 0 bases, the J end by 0 bases, with 7 bases between. CDR3 DNA: TGTGCCAGCAGCTTGGCCGGAGCTAGCAATCAGCCCCAGCATTTT. Translated, it gives CASSLAGASNQPQHF.

This clone was observed a few times. The chain couples TRBV2 to TRBJ1-2, with 7 nucleotides matching TRBD1. The CDR3 totals 14 residues. Germline trimming cut 5 bases from V and 4 bases from J; bases unmatched to any gene: 7. Germline lookup yields CDR1 SNHLY and CDR2 FYNNEI. CDR3 in DNA: TGTGCCAGCAGTCCTGGGACAGCGATCTATGGCTACACCTTC. The encoded protein is CASSPGTAIYGYTF.

The V gene is TRBV9, the J gene TRBJ1-3; possibly TRBD1 for D (6 bases). The V end lost 4 bases, the J end lost 2 bases, and 10 bases lay between the germline ends. Germline V gene sequence: CDR1 SGDLS, CDR2 YYNGEE. CDR3 size: 14 residues. The CDR3 DNA sequence: TGTGCCAGCAGCCCTACAGGGACTGGAAACACCATATATTTT. Translation gives CASSPTGTGNTIYF.

V is TRBV10-3 and J is TRBJ1-1; D unclear. This CDR3 contains 14 residues. Germline lookup yields CDR1 ENHRY and CDR2 SYGVKD. V dropped 3 bases and J dropped 4 bases, with 12 bases sitting between them. CDR3 nucleotide sequence: TGTGCCATCAGTGACCGGAGCCCTAGCACTGAAGCTTTCTTT. Translation gives CAISDRSPSTEAFF.

This clone has a single count. The rearrangement joins TRBV20-1 to TRBJ1-2; tentatively, D is TRBD1 (5 bases). V was shortened by 3 bases and J by 7 bases, with 15 bases between the two germline ends. The V gene's germline CDR1 is DFQATT and CDR2 SNEGSKA (reference sequence). This CDR3 contains 13 residues. The CDR3 region has the DNA TGCAGTGCTAGTCTTCCAGGGTACTTTGGCTACACCTTC. Translation gives CSASLPGYFGYTF.